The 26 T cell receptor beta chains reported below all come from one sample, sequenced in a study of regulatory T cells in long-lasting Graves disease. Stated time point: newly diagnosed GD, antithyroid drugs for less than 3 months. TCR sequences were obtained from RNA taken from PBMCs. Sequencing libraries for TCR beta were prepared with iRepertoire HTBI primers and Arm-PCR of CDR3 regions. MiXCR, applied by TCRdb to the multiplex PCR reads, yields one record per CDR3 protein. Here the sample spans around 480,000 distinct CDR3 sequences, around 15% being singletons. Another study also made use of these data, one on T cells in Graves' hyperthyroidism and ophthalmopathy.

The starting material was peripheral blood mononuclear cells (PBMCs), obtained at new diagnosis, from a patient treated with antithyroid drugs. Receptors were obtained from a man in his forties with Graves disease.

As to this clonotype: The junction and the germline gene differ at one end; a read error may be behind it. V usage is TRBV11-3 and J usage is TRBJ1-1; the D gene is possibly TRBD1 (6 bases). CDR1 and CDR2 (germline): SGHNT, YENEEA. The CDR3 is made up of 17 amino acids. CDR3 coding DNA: TGTGCCAGCAGCTTAGGACCCCTCGGTGGGGGGGACACTGAAGCTCTCTTT. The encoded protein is CASSLGPLGGGDTEALF.

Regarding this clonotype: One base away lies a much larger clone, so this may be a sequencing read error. The CDR3 here is CATGLQQGGYEQYF. CDR3 nucleotide sequence: TGTGCCACCGGGCTACAGCAGGGTGGCTACGAGCAGTACTTC. The chain uses TRBV10-3 and TRBJ2-7; D perhaps matches TRBD1 (5 bases). CDR3 length: 14 residues. V dropped 10 bases and J dropped 3 bases, with 19 bases sitting between them. Germline CDR1 ENHRY, CDR2 SYGVKD.

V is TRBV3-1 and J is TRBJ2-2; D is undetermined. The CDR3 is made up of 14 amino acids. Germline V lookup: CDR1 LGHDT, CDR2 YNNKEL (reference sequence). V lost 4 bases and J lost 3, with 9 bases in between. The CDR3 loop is CASSRGPYTGELFF. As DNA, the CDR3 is TGTGCCAGCAGCCGTGGCCCGTACACCGGGGAGCTGTTTTTT.

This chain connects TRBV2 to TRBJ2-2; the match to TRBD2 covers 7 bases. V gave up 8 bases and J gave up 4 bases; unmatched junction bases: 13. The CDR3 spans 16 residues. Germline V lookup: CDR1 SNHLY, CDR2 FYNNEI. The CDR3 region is CASGRESQGVTGELFF. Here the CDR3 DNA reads TGTGCCAGCGGGAGGGAGAGCCAGGGAGTCACCGGGGAGCTGTTTTTT.

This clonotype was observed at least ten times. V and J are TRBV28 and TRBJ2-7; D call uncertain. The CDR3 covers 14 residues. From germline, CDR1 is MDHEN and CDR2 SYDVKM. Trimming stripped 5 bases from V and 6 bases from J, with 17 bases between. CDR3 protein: CASSILKVVAEQYF. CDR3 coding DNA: TGTGCCAGCAGTATACTCAAAGTTGTGGCCGAGCAGTACTTC.

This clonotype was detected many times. The CDR3 bases are TGTGCCAGCAGCGCGGGAATAGCGGGAGATACGCAGTATTTT. Protein: CASSAGIAGDTQYF. The chain joins TRBV9 to TRBJ2-3; 7 bases are a match to TRBD2. CDR3 size: 14 residues. Germline V gene lookup returns CDR1 SGDLS and CDR2 YYNGEE. Trimming at V came to 3 bases and at J to 5 bases, leaving 6 bases not matched to a gene. Drawing the rest from reference TRBV9 and TRBJ2-3, the complete variable domain is DSGVTQTPKHLITATGQRVTLRCSPRSGDLSVYWYQQSLDQGLQFLIQYYNGEERAKGNILERFSAQQFPDLHSELNLSSLELGDSALYFCASSAGIAGDTQYFGPGTRLTVL.

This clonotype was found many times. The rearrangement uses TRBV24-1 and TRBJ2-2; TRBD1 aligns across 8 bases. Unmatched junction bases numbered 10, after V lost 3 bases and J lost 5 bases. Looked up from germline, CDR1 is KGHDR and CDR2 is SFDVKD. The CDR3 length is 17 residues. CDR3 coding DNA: TGTGCCACCAGTGATGCCGTGGGACAGGTTACGACCGGGGAGCTGTTTTTT. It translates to CATSDAVGQVTTGELFF.

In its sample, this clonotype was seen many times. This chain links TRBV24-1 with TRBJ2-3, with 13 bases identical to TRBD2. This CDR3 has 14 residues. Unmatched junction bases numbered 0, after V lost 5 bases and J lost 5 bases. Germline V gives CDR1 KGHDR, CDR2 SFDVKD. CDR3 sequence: CATSGLAGGDTQYF. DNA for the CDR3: TGTGCCACCAGTGGACTAGCGGGAGGAGATACGCAGTATTTT.

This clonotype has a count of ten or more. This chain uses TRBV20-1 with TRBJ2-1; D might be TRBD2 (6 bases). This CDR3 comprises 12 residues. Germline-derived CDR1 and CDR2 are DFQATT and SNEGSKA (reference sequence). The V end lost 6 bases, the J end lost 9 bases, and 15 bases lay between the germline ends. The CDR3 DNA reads TGCAGTGCCCGAGGAGGGGCGCGTGAGCAGTTCTTC. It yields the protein CSARGGAREQFF.

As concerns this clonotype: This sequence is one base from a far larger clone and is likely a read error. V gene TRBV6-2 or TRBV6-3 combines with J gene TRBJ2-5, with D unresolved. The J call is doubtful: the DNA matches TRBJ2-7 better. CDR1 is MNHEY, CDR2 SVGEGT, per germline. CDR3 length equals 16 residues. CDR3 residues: CASSEEGNPISYEQYF. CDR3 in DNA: TGTGCCAGCAGTGAAGAAGGGAACCCGATCTCCTACGAGCAGTACTTC.

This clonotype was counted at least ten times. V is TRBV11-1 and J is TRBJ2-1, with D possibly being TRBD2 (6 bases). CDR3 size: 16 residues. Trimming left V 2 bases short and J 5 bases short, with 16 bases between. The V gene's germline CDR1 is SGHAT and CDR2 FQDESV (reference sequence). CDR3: CASSLYRLAIDNEQFF. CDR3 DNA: TGTGCCAGCAGCTTATACCGGCTAGCGATCGACAATGAGCAGTTCTTC.

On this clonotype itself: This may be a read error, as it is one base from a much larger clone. CDR3 in amino acids: CSAGGRDRGPETQYF. In nucleotides, the CDR3 is TGCAGTGCTGGGGGTCGGGACAGGGGGCCAGAGACCCAGTACTTC. This chain links TRBV20-1 with TRBJ2-5; 12 bases map to TRBD1. V dropped 5 bases and J dropped 4; count of bases not matched to a gene: 8. This CDR3 is built from 15 residues. Germline V gene lookup returns CDR1 DFQATT and CDR2 SNEGSKA (reference sequence).

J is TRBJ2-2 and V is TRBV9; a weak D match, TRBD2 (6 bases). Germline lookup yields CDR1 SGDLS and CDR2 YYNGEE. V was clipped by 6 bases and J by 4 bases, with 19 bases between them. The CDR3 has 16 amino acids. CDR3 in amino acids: CASTPTGQGGTGELFF. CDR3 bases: TGTGCCAGCACCCCCACCGGGCAGGGAGGCACCGGGGAGCTGTTTTTT.

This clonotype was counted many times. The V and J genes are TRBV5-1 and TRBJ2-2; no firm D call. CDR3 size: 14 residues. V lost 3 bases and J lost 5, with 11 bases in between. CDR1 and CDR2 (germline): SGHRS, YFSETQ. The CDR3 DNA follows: TGCGCCAGCAGCTCCACACTTGTAACCGGGGAGCTGTTTTTT. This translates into CASSSTLVTGELFF.

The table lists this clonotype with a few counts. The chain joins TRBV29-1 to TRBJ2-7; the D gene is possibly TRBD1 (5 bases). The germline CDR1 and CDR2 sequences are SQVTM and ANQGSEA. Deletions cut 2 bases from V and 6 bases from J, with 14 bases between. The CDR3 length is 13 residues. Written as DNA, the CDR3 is TGCAGCGTTGAAATGCCCAAGGGGCGCGAGCAGTACTTC. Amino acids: CSVEMPKGREQYF.

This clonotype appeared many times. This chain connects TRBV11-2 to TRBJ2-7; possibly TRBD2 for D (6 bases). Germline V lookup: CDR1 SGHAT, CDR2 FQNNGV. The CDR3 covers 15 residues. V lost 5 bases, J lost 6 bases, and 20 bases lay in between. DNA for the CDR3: TGTGCCAGCAGCCTTCTCGGGGGAGGATATGGCGAGCAGTACTTC. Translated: CASSLLGGGYGEQYF.

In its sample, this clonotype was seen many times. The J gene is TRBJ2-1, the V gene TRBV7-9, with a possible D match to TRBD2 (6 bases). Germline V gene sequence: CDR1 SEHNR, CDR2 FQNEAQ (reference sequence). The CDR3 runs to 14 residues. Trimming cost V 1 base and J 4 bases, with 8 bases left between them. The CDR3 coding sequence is TGTGCCAGCAGCTTAGAGAGCGGGTACAATGAGCAGTTCTTC. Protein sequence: CASSLESGYNEQFF.

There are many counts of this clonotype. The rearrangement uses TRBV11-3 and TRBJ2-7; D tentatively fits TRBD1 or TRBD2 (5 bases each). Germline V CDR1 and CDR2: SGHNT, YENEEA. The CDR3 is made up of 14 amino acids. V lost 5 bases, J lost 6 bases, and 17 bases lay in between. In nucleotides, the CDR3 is TGTGCCAGCAGCCCACCGGGACCCCGGCGCGAGCAGTACTTC. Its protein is CASSPPGPRREQYF.

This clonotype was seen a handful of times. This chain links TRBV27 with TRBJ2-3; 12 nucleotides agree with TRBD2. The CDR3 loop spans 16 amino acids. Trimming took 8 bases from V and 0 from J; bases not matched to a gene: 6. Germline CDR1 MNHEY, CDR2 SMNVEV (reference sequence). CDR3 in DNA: TGTGCCAGCGGCGGACTAGCGGGAACTAGCACAGATACGCAGTATTTT. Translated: CASGGLAGTSTDTQYF.

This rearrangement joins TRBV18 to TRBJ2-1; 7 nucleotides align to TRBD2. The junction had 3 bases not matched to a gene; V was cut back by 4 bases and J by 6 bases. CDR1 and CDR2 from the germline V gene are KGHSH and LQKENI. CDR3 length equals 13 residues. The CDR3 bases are TGTGCCAGCTCACGACTAGCTTTCAATGAGCAGTTCTTC. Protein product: CASSRLAFNEQFF. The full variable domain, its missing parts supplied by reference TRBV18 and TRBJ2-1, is NAGVMQNPRHLVRRRGQEARLRCSPMKGHSHVYWYRQLPEEGLKFMVYLQKENIIDESGMPKERFSAEFPKEGPSILRIQQVVRGDSAAYFCASSRLAFNEQFFGPGTRLTVL.

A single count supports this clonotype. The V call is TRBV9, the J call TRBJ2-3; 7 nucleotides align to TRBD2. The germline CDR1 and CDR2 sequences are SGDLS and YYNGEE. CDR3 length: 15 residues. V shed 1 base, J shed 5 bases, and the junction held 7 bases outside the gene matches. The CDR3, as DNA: TGTGCCAGCAGCGTACTAGCGGCAACCATAGATACGCAGTATTTT. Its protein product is CASSVLAATIDTQYF.

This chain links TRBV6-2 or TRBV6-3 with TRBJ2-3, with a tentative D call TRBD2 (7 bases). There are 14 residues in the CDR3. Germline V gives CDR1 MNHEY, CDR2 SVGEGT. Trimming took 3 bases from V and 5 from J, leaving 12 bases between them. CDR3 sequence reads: CASSYLGGQDTQYF. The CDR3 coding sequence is TGTGCCAGCAGTTATCTCGGGGGGCAAGATACGCAGTATTTT.

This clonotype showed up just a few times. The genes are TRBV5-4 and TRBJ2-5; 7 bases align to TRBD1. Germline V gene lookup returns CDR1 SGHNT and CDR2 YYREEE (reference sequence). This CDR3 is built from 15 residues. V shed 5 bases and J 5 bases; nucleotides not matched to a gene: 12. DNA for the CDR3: TGTGCCAGCAGTTATAACAGGGGAATCTGGGAGACCCAGTACTTC. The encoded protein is CASSYNRGIWETQYF.

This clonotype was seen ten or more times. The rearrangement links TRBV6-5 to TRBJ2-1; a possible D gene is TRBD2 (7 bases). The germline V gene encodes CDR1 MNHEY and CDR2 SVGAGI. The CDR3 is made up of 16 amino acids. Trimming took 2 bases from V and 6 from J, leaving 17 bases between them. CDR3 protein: CASSYEGGAIGNEQFF. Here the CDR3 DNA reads TGTGCCAGCAGTTACGAGGGGGGGGCGATCGGCAATGAGCAGTTCTTC.

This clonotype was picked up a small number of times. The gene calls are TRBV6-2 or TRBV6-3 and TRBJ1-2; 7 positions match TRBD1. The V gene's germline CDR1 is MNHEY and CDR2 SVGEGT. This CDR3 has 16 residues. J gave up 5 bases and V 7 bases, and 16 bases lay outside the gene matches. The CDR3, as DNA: TGTGCCAGCACCCAGGGGGGGGGACTAGAAAGATATGGCTACACCTTC. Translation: CASTQGGGLERYGYTF.

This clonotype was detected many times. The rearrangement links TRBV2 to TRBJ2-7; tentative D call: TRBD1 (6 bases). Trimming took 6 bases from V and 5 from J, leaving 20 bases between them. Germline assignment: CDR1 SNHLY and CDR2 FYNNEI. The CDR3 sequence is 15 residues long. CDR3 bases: TGTGCCAGCAGCTTTGGGGGCAGATTCTCGGACGAGCAGTACTTC. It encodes CASSFGGRFSDEQYF.